The 16 T cell receptor beta chains in this list originate from one sample, sequenced in a study of T cells after yellow fever vaccination. TCRdb redid the calling of the 5' RACE reads with MiXCR, one entry per CDR3 protein. The profile shows about 320,000 distinct CDR3 sequences, roughly 4.3% of them singletons. The material sequenced was PBMCs, taken 15 days after the yellow fever booster vaccination. These receptors originate from a man between 18 and 29 years old who received the YFV17D yellow fever vaccine.

The chain is built from TRBV20-1 and TRBJ2-1, with D possibly TRBD2 on 5 matching bases. The CDR3 has 14 residues. V dropped 5 bases and J dropped 0 bases, with 11 bases sitting between them. Germline CDR1 is DFQATT and CDR2 is SNEGSKA (reference sequence). CDR3 in DNA: TGCAGTGCTGAAAGCGGAAGCTCCTACAATGAGCAGTTCTTC. This sequence encodes CSAESGSSYNEQFF.

Ten or more counts support this clonotype. The chain combines TRBV12-3 or TRBV12-4 with TRBJ2-3, with D tentatively TRBD1 (5 bases). CDR3 length: 16 amino acids. Between the trimmed V and J ends, which lost 6 bases and 4 bases, there was a span of 20 bases. CDR3 region: CASSPLEWGPADTQYF. CDR3 nucleotides: TGTGCCAGCAGCCCTTTAGAGTGGGGCCCGGCAGATACGCAGTATTTT.

Only a few counts were recorded for this clonotype. The rearrangement uses TRBV27 and TRBJ2-4, with D possibly being TRBD2 (5 bases). This CDR3 has 15 amino acids. The V gene lost 8 bases and the J gene lost 1 base, with 15 bases spanning the gap. Germline V gives CDR1 MNHEY, CDR2 SMNVEV (reference sequence). CDR3 DNA sequence: TGTGCCAGCTCTGGTCGGGGTGTGGCCAAAAACATTCAGTACTTC. This sequence encodes CASSGRGVAKNIQYF.

The chain uses TRBV5-4 and TRBJ1-1; 11 positions agree with TRBD1. The CDR3 is 15 residues long. Trimming removed 4 bases from V and 3 bases from J; junction bases left unmatched: 5. The germline V gene encodes CDR1 SGHNT and CDR2 YYREEE (reference sequence). The CDR3 loop is CASSGGQGAYTEAFF. The CDR3 DNA is TGTGCCAGCAGCGGTGGACAGGGGGCTTACACTGAAGCTTTCTTT.

This clonotype was recorded at least ten times. J is TRBJ2-3 and V is TRBV10-3; possible D gene TRBD2, 6 bases. The CDR3 loop spans 13 amino acids. The V end was cut by 10 bases, the J end by 2 bases, with 13 bases between. Germline V gene lookup returns CDR1 ENHRY and CDR2 SYGVKD. The CDR3 nucleotides are TGTGCCACCGGCGGGGCACCCACAGATACGCAGTATTTT. Translation gives CATGGAPTDTQYF.

This clonotype has ten or more counts. The chain links TRBV7-9 to TRBJ2-1; 8 nucleotides match TRBD2. Germline lookup yields CDR1 SEHNR and CDR2 FQNEAQ (reference sequence). This CDR3 is built from 15 residues. V gave up 2 bases and J gave up 5 bases; unmatched junction bases: 5. CDR3 loop: CASSLLAGLNNEQFF. Written as DNA, the CDR3 is TGTGCCAGCAGCTTATTAGCGGGGTTGAACAATGAGCAGTTCTTC. Supplemented by reference TRBV7-9 and TRBJ2-1, the full variable domain reads DTGVSQNPRHKITKRGQNVTFRCDPISEHNRLYWYRQTLGQGPEFLTYFQNEAQLEKSRLLSDRFSAERPKGSFSTLEIQRTEQGDSAMYLCASSLLAGLNNEQFFGPGTRLTVL.

The sample holds a few counts of this clonotype. This sequence joins TRBV7-2 and TRBJ1-1; no definite D call. The germline CDR1 and CDR2 sequences are SGHTA and FQGNSA. Trimming removed 5 bases at V and 4 bases at J, with 11 bases between. This CDR3 has 13 residues. CDR3 nucleotide sequence: TGTGCCAGCAGCCCCGGCATGGGCACTGAAGCTTTCTTT. Translation: CASSPGMGTEAFF.

This clonotype has at least ten counts. V gene TRBV5-1 combines with J gene TRBJ1-4, with D hard to call. V shed 0 bases and J shed 1 base, with 4 bases lying between them. Germline loops: CDR1 SGHRS, CDR2 YFSETQ. The CDR3 is made up of 14 amino acids. CDR3 sequence: CASSLGGTNEKLFF. The DNA of the CDR3 is TGCGCCAGCAGCTTGGGAGGAACTAATGAAAAACTGTTTTTT.

There are many counts of this clonotype. The V call is TRBV4-1, the J call TRBJ1-1; the match to TRBD1 covers 7 bases. The CDR3 length is 15 residues. Germline assignment: CDR1 MGHRA and CDR2 YSYEKL. Trimming at V came to 2 bases and at J to 5 bases, leaving 8 bases not matched to a gene. The CDR3 reads CASSQPTGPRTEAFF. Here the CDR3 DNA reads TGCGCCAGCAGCCAACCGACAGGGCCTAGGACTGAAGCTTTCTTT.

V gene TRBV7-2 combines with J gene TRBJ2-2, with TRBD2 matching over 13 bases. The CDR3 length is 18 residues. CDR1 SGHTA and CDR2 FQGNSA come from the germline V gene. Trimming at V came to 4 bases and at J to 8 bases, leaving 13 bases not matched to a gene. The CDR3 DNA sequence: TGTGCCAGCAGCTATACTAGCGGGGGGGCTTCTTTAGGAGGGGAGCTGTTTTTT. Its protein is CASSYTSGGASLGGELFF.

This clonotype was seen many times. The V call is TRBV20-1, the J call TRBJ2-7; tentatively, D is TRBD2 (6 bases). V lost 6 bases and J 1 base, leaving 13 bases between the germline ends. CDR3 length: 13 amino acids. Germline CDR1 reads DFQATT; CDR2 reads SNEGSKA (reference sequence). The CDR3 DNA follows: TGCAGTGCCATGCGGGGCAGATCCTACGAGCAGTACTTC. Its translation: CSAMRGRSYEQYF.

This clonotype was seen ten or more times. The genes are TRBV7-9 and TRBJ2-1; D may be TRBD1 (5 bases). Trimming removed 1 base at V and 7 bases at J, with 5 bases between. The CDR3 contains 12 residues. Germline V gene lookup returns CDR1 SEHNR and CDR2 FQNEAQ (reference sequence). The CDR3 is CASSLDRNEQFF. As DNA, the CDR3 is TGTGCCAGCAGCTTAGACAGGAATGAGCAGTTCTTC.

The rearrangement links TRBV5-1 to TRBJ1-1; no definite D call. V was pared by 5 bases and J by 0 bases, with 8 bases between. Per germline, CDR1 SGHRS and CDR2 YFSETQ. The CDR3 runs to 13 residues. CDR3 residues: CASSFLLNTEAFF. CDR3 nucleotides: TGCGCCAGCAGTTTTCTACTGAACACTGAAGCTTTCTTT.

This clonotype was counted only a few times. This chain connects TRBV5-1 to TRBJ1-1; D unclear. Trimming pared 4 bases from V and 3 bases from J, leaving 16 bases between. Germline values: CDR1 SGHRS, CDR2 YFSETQ. The CDR3 extends over 15 amino acids. CDR3 DNA sequence: TGCGCCAGCAGCCGAGGAGGGCCGAGAGACACTGAAGCTTTCTTT. Its translation is CASSRGGPRDTEAFF.

This clonotype has more than one count but fewer than ten. The chain carries TRBV6-5 and TRBJ1-3; 8 bases are a match to TRBD1. Germline V lookup: CDR1 MNHEY, CDR2 SVGAGI. The CDR3 loop spans 14 amino acids. With V trimmed by 5 bases and J by 2 bases, 2 bases remained unmatched. This chain's CDR3 is CASSKTGAGNTIYF. The CDR3 DNA reads as TGTGCCAGCAGTAAGACAGGGGCTGGAAACACCATATATTTT.

The rearrangement links TRBV20-1 to TRBJ2-7; no reliable D call. The CDR3 is 13 residues long. The V gene's germline CDR1 is DFQATT and CDR2 SNEGSKA (reference sequence). V was trimmed by 2 bases and J by 2 bases, leaving 10 bases between them. The CDR3 loop is CSARPVAAYEQYF. The CDR3, as DNA: TGCAGTGCTAGACCGGTCGCAGCCTACGAGCAGTACTTC.